The sequence of this T cell receptor (beta chain) was determined in a study of cytomegalovirus exposure and HLA in healthy donors (TCRdb year 2017). Describing the broader study: An earlier analysis of 550 to 700 of the donors reported 250 to 300 Gb of sequence data and some 100 million unique TCR beta sequences from roughly 180 million T cells. The genetic ancestry cluster associated with self-reported Caucasian donors included 65% to 90% of the 300 to 400 genotyped donors. Besides the first cohort of some 670 subjects, a separate validation cohort made up of 95 to 150 different subjects was used. Donor age, sex, ethnicity and CMV serostatus were compiled together with the repertoire data. An early release covering approximately 600 HLA-typed donors comprised about 290 gigabases of sequencing data and around 80 million unique TCR sequences. The study combined high-throughput TCR immunosequencing, statistical association of individual TCRs with disease status, and machine learning to predict cytomegalovirus infection status. The study profiled the T cell repertoires of about 640 subjects by immunosequencing and related them to cytomegalovirus serostatus. Class I and class II HLA loci were covered by the typing at four-digit resolution. The study aimed to test whether cataloging public T cell receptors could reveal signatures of past pathogen exposure. An earlier analysis of approximately 640 of the donors applied high-throughput TCR beta sequencing to assess whether each TCR beta V gene segment acted as functional or pseudogenic. Among a few hundred genotyped donors of the cohort, an average of 235,054 unique TCR beta nucleotide sequences were sequenced per donor, about a sixth of them non-productive. In the later analysis, no new phenotypic data were used to find candidate immune exposures; instead, reliance was placed on TCR beta sequences and their occurrence across donors. Genome-wide SNP genotypes for about three fifths of the 666 donors were used in a later genetic analysis, which treated that subset as a discovery cohort. Typing coverage differed by locus: A, B, C, DRB1 and DQB1 were typed in about 620-640 donors, DQA1 in 500 to 550, DPA1 in roughly 590, and DPB1 in about 450. Every repertoire in the discovery cohort had been generated on one and the same sequencing platform. In a later analysis, previously published TCR beta repertoires from about 640 donors were re-analyzed and high-resolution HLA genotyping was added so that TCR occurrence patterns could be studied. Roughly 5 DR-DQ haplotypes were handled as single units for association and clustering because linkage in the cohort was strong.

Taken from cysteine to phenylalanine, the CDR3 has 17 residues. Just CDR3 DNA is preserved here, 51 bases in frame from base 1. From the germline V gene, CDR1 is MDHEN and CDR2 is SYDVKM. Trimming costs V 7 bases and J 2 bases, and their ends lie 22 bases apart. Receptor amplification or capture employed the immunoSEQ multiplex PCR assay. For the multiplex PCR, a mixture combining 60 forward primers for TCR Vbeta segments and 13 reverse primers for TCR Jbeta segments was used. Amplification of the CDR3 region of rearranged TCR beta genes was performed with a multiplex PCR assay on genomic DNA. The amplified TCR beta libraries were sequenced on the Illumina HiSeq System as 87-base-pair reads. Processing in the source paper ran as follows. In a later analysis, roughly 80 million unique TCR beta chains were counted across the 500 to 850 repertoires, and approximately 11 million of these chains were shared by at least two donors. Raw reads were error-corrected and collapsed into unique sequences with a nearest-neighbor algorithm that merged closely related sequences to remove PCR and sequencing errors. V, D and J gene segments were assigned by aligning CDR3 sequences to IMGT reference sequences. For a sequence to be retained, a match of at least six nucleotides was required to both a V gene segment and a J gene segment. Rearrangements were classified as productive when the CDR3 lacked stop codons and remained in frame with V and J, and all other rearrangements were classified as non-productive. Following IMGT convention, CDR3 was defined as the stretch from the second conserved V-encoded cysteine up to the conserved J-encoded phenylalanine. The earlier analysis of about 530 of the donors excluded any sequence lacking an unambiguous match to a single V gene segment. An earlier analysis of fewer than 750 of the donors classified V segments as functional when productive rearrangements were above 56.7% and as segregating when the standard deviation between donors was above 5%. To diagnose cytomegalovirus status from the catalog of TCR beta chain sequences, a statistical classification framework was built. In a later analysis, V and J genes were assigned by comparing TCR nucleotide sequences against IMGT/GENE-DB human TR gene sequences. In a later analysis, CDR3 sequences and most-parsimonious VDJ recombination scenarios were assigned using the TCRdist pipeline. In a later analysis, each TCR beta chain was defined by its CDR3 amino acid sequence together with its V-gene family, and reads without a unique V-gene family were excluded. As a way to deal with suspected cross-contamination and a sequencing artifact, a later analysis dropped 450 to 600 nucleotide sequences that were highly shared and had low generation probability. A later analysis calculated a clonal expansion index for each public chain from normalized within-repertoire ranks of inferred template counts. Generation probabilities in a later analysis came from a VDJ recombination model fitted to out-of-frame rearrangements, and those results were checked against IGoR. Hypergeometric tests were used in a later analysis to score TCR-TCR, TCR-HLA and TCR-CMV co-occurrence, with a repertoire-size bias correction applied to the TCR pairs. In a later analysis, false discovery rates were estimated by permuting HLA or CMV assignments 20 times. In a later analysis, co-occurring TCRs were grouped using DBSCAN, with TCRdist sequence similarity added in when clustering inside HLA-allele-positive subsets. Co-occurrence clustering excluded repertoires with fewer than 30,000 or more than 120,000 public chains, plus five with anomalous nucleotide sharing. What TCRdb holds here is the immuneACCESS table cut down to in-frame rearrangements. Part of the clones is not present; checked against another copy, under half of the missing clones reflect an unresolved V gene, and the others are unexplained. V and J calls and clone size are copied from that table; D and trimming were computed from the DNA. This sample's records show roughly 220,000 clones. 0.9% to 1.4% of the sample goes to the ten largest clones.

To note about this clone: The target of this receptor is not known.

The research as a whole found: A later genetic analysis associated a missense DCLRE1C variant with V-gene and J-gene trimming of TCR beta chains, and an independent cohort replicated the association. In vitro tests confirmed that a few of the cytomegalovirus-associated TCR beta chains recognize cytomegalovirus antigens. The study listed 150 to 200 TCR beta chains as associated with cytomegalovirus. Most TCR sequences were seen in very few donors, while some public TCRs were found in many individuals. Most CMV-associated TCR beta chains appeared to be HLA-restricted in a later analysis, and the HLA associations seemed to be driven largely by CMV exposure. In an earlier analysis of several hundred of the donors, most TCR beta V segments were observed in productive rearrangements about 87% or about 30% of the time, broadly matching IMGT annotations. In this cohort, only TCR beta chains were sequenced, and detectable features were limited by the absence of alpha or paired-chain data. A cluster of highly shared sequence variants was judged likely to represent a technical artifact of the sequencing pipeline. Specific HLA alleles were associated with 16,951 TCR beta sequences at a false discovery rate of 0.05 in a later analysis. When HLA alleles, especially DR and DQ, strongly co-occurred, TCR associations were difficult to assign to individual alleles. A later analysis found that HLA-associated TCR beta chains were more clonally expanded and had lower generation probabilities than equally common non-associated chains. Correlated functional status among segregating V segments might be attributable to linkage disequilibrium, but an unknown experimental factor could not be ruled out. According to a later analysis, parvovirus B19, influenza, CMV and Epstein-Barr virus appeared linked to several top co-occurrence clusters. Some IMGT-functional V segments, including TRBV6-2 and TRBV6-3, could not be told apart with the 87-base-pair reads, so those segments were excluded. The only immune exposure information available for the cohort was CMV serostatus. Sequencing depth was assumed to be roughly uniform across donors in the presence/absence analyses, though that assumption may not hold. According to the authors, the approach could potentially be generalized to other disease states and immunological phenotypes. The classifier was reported to diagnose cytomegalovirus status with high specificity and sensitivity in both the original cohort and the validation cohort. In a later genetic analysis, fewer N-insertions in productive TCRs were reported among donors in an Asian-associated ancestry cluster than the roughly 700-donor mean. HLA typing was unavailable for some donors at each locus, so association tests used only the typed subset. A further reported finding was that TCR beta sequences accurately predicted the HLA-A and HLA-B alleles for most subjects in the first cohort. The earlier analysis of almost 600 of the donors excluded around 17 rarely observed V segments, including chromosome 9 orphons, because counts were too low. According to a later analysis, TCR association rates differed among HLA loci, with DRB1 alleles showing the most associated TCRs and HLA-C alleles showing the fewest.

The cohort was made up of around 720 healthy bone marrow donors. At the time of sampling, every cohort member was nominally healthy, though immune exposures that went unrecorded were likely present. The donor was CMV seropositive and was included in the group of 250 to 300 seropositive cohort members. A peripheral blood sample was collected from each donor, and TCR beta sequencing was performed on peripheral blood mononuclear cells. Genomic DNA was extracted from the blood cell samples with the Qiagen DNeasy Blood Extraction Kit. The TCR sequence derives from a girl aged 2 to 10 in good health and CMV-seropositive. The sequence joins TRBV28 to TRBJ2-3; TRBD2 is perhaps the D gene, given 6 matching bases. The sample consisted of PBMCs. The DNA sequence is as follows: TGTGCCAGCACCTCCCCCGGGCGGGGAAGGGACACAGATACGCAGTATTTT. It codes for CASTSPGRGRDTDTQYF.